This is a list of T cell receptor beta chains from one sample in a study of radiotherapy plus CTLA-4 blockade in lung cancer. Data came from immunoSEQ multiplex PCR; TCRdb stores just in-frame clones and leaves some out. This table holds about 53,000 clones, approximately 81% found once. This specimen consisted of peripheral blood, obtained from a patient treated with radiotherapy plus ipilimumab. Every receptor here comes from a human donor with non-small cell lung cancer whose response to radiotherapy plus ipilimumab could not be evaluated. Each CDR3 is given with its conserved first and last residue. A D gene is named only where the DNA matches it firmly. Clone size is not always given. Where it is, it says once, few, many or a class for expanded clones.

DNA,CDR3,size,J,D,V
TGCGCCAGCAGCTACTTTCCTAGGGGTAATGAAAAACTGTTTTTT,CASSYFPRGNEKLFF,NA,TRBJ1-4,NA,TRBV4-3
TGTGCCAGCAGTGACAGGGGGCCCGCGAACACTGAAGCTTTCTTT,CASSDRGPANTEAFF,NA,TRBJ1-1,TRBD1,TRBV28
TGTGCCAGCACCCCATCTAGCGGGACACGCAATGAGCAGTTCTTC,CASTPSSGTRNEQFF,NA,TRBJ2-1,TRBD2,TRBV6-6
TGTGCCAGCGCGGACAGTCCCACAGATACGCAGTATTTT,CASADSPTDTQYF,NA,TRBJ2-3,NA,TRBV6-6
TGCGCCAGCAGCTCAGACCGCGGAACTGAAGCTTTCTTT,CASSSDRGTEAFF,few,TRBJ1-1,NA,TRBV5-1
TGCAGCGTGTATGATGGGGGGTACACTGAAGCTTTCTTT,CSVYDGGYTEAFF,NA,TRBJ1-1,NA,TRBV29-1
TGTGCCATTCACAGCGGGAGAGTGGACTACGAGCAGTACTTC,CAIHSGRVDYEQYF,NA,TRBJ2-7,TRBD2,TRBV10-3
TGTGCCAGCAGTACGCAGGGAGGCACTGAAGCTTTCTTT,CASSTQGGTEAFF,NA,TRBJ1-1,NA,TRBV2
TGTGCCATCAGTGAGATAGGGGGTTCACCCCTCCACTTT,CAISEIGGSPLHF,NA,TRBJ1-6,NA,TRBV10-3
TGTGCCAGCACCGGGGACAGGACGACCGGGGAGCTGTTTTTT,CASTGDRTTGELFF,NA,TRBJ2-2,TRBD1,TRBV28
TGTGCCAGCAGTGCCCTAGCAGCGGGGGGGCTCTTC,CASSALAAGGLF,once,TRBJ2-1,TRBD2,TRBV2
TGTGCCAGCAGCGACCGACTGGGGAACACCGGGGAGCTGTTTTTT,CASSDRLGNTGELFF,NA,TRBJ2-2,NA,TRBV9
TGTGCCAGCAGTCCCCGAGCGGTTATCTCCTACGAGCAGTACTTC,CASSPRAVISYEQYF,NA,TRBJ2-7,NA,TRBV27
TGCGCCAGCAGCCGTGGGGGGGGAGGACCGTTCAATGAGCAGTTCTTC,CASSRGGGGPFNEQFF,NA,TRBJ2-1,TRBD2,TRBV4-1
TGTGCCAGCAGTGCCCAGGGTACGGCGGGGGAGCTGTTTTTT,CASSAQGTAGELFF,NA,TRBJ2-2,NA,TRBV6-4
TGTGCCAGCTCACCGCGACAGACTCTTTACAATGAGCAGTTCTTC,CASSPRQTLYNEQFF,NA,TRBJ2-1,NA,TRBV18
TGTGCCAGCAGCCATAGCGGGAGTGGGTACGAGCAGTACTTC,CASSHSGSGYEQYF,once,TRBJ2-7,TRBD2,TRBV14
TGCGCCAGCAGCGAACTAGCGGGAGACGCTGAGCAGTTCTTC,CASSELAGDAEQFF,NA,TRBJ2-1,TRBD2,TRBV5-1
TGTGCCAGCAGGGGGACAGGGGCTGGAAACACCATATATTTT,CASRGTGAGNTIYF,NA,TRBJ1-3,TRBD1,TRBV5-4
TGTGCCAGCAGTCCCTGGACTGACCTAGCCAAAAACATTCAGTACTTC,CASSPWTDLAKNIQYF,NA,TRBJ2-4,NA,TRBV27
TGTGCCAGCAGCGTCAATGGGCAGCCCTCTGGAAACACCATATATTTT,CASSVNGQPSGNTIYF,NA,TRBJ1-3,NA,TRBV9
TGTGCCAGCAGTCGACAGGGGGTGTATAGCAATCAGCCCCAGCATTTT,CASSRQGVYSNQPQHF,NA,TRBJ1-5,TRBD1,TRBV28
TGTGCCAGCAGTTCCTCCGGGAGGGAGGGCACCGGGGGGCTGTTTTTT,CASSSSGREGTGGLFF,NA,TRBJ2-2,TRBD2,TRBV28
TGTGCCAGCAGCTTACAACAGGGGGTGGCAGCTTTCTTT,CASSLQQGVAAFF,NA,TRBJ1-1,TRBD1,TRBV7-3
TGTGCCAGTAGTGACAGGGGGCTCTTTCAGCAGTACTTC,CASSDRGLFQQYF,NA,TRBJ2-7,TRBD1,TRBV19
TGTGCCAGCAGCGTAGCGGTAGCGGGACCTTACGAGCAGTACTTC,CASSVAVAGPYEQYF,NA,TRBJ2-7,TRBD2,TRBV9
TGTGCCAGCAGTTCGGGCTCCTACAATGAGCAGTTCTTC,CASSSGSYNEQFF,NA,TRBJ2-1,NA,TRBV5-4
TGTGCCAGCAGCTCAGTACTATCTAGCGGTGAGCAGTTCTTC,CASSSVLSSGEQFF,NA,TRBJ2-1,TRBD2,TRBV11-1
TGTGCCAGCAGTCCGACTAGCGGGAGGACCTACGAGCAGTACTTC,CASSPTSGRTYEQYF,NA,TRBJ2-7,TRBD2,TRBV7-8
TGCGCCAGCAGCCCCACAGGGGGCTCTACGAGCTCCTATAATTCACCCCTCCACTTT,CASSPTGGSTSSYNSPLHF,NA,TRBJ1-6,TRBD1,TRBV4-3
TGCGCCAGCAGCCCTGACAGGGAGTGGGGGAATACGCAGTATTTT,CASSPDREWGNTQYF,NA,TRBJ2-3,TRBD1,TRBV4-3
TGTGCCAGCTCACCACTAGCAGCCCTAAACACCGGGGAGCTGTTTTTT,CASSPLAALNTGELFF,NA,TRBJ2-2,NA,TRBV18
TGTGCCAGCAGCCGACAGGTGGATAATGAAAAACTGTTTTTT,CASSRQVDNEKLFF,NA,TRBJ1-4,NA,TRBV6-5
TGTGCCACCAGCAGAGGGACTAGCGGGAGTAGGGAGCTGTTTTTT,CATSRGTSGSRELFF,NA,TRBJ2-2,TRBD2,TRBV15
TGTGCCAGTAGTTCGCGCGGGGCCAAAAACATTCAGTACTTC,CASSSRGAKNIQYF,NA,TRBJ2-4,NA,TRBV19
TGTGTCAGCAGGAGAGGAGGGGCGAACACTGAAGCTTTCTTT,CVSRRGGANTEAFF,NA,TRBJ1-1,NA,TRBV28
TGTGCCAGCAGCGTAGGTTCCGGGGGATACAATGAGCAGTTCTTC,CASSVGSGGYNEQFF,NA,TRBJ2-1,NA,TRBV9
TGTGCCAGCAGTCCAGGGGGAACAGATACGCAGTATTTT,CASSPGGTDTQYF,NA,TRBJ2-3,TRBD1,TRBV11-3
TGTGCCAGCACTACCGTGACAGGACTTCAGCCCCAGCATTTT,CASTTVTGLQPQHF,few,TRBJ1-5,NA,TRBV28
TGTGCCAGCAGTCGAGAAAGGGGAGCGGGCGAAAAACTGTTTTTT,CASSRERGAGEKLFF,NA,TRBJ1-4,NA,TRBV7-9
TGTGCCAGCAGCGATGGGGGGGTAGACTCTGGGGCCAACGTCCTGACTTTC,CASSDGGVDSGANVLTF,NA,TRBJ2-6,TRBD2,TRBV9
TGTGCCACCAAAGCCGGGACAGCGGTTGGCAACACCTTC,CATKAGTAVGNTF,NA,TRBJ1-2,TRBD1,TRBV7-9
TGTGCCAGCAGCCGCACTAGGACAGATACGCAGTATTTT,CASSRTRTDTQYF,NA,TRBJ2-3,NA,TRBV7-2